The T cell receptor (beta chain) described here comes from a study of spatial heterogeneity in lung cancer. The overall study: As counted in raw reads, each unique TCR and UMI combination appeared more than ten times on average.

Overall study results and limits: Whereas they appeared in blood less at follow-up, ubiquitous expanded tumor TCRs appeared there more at resection.

Time point in this sample: sample taken at primary tumor resection. A total of fewer than 80 untreated early-stage non-small cell lung cancer patients served as donors. Unsorted whole RNA samples from tumor, nontumor lung or frozen PBMC were sequenced. This clonotype was observed many times. Its antigen is undetermined. TCRdb analysed the 5' RACE reads with MiXCR anew, one entry per CDR3 protein. Of roughly 48,000 distinct CDR3 sequences listed, approximately 5% were seen once; the top ten hold 8.5% to 14%. Specimen: PBMCs, collected at surgery. The sequence derives from a male donor with early-stage non-small cell lung cancer.

The chain's CDR3 is CASSISQGAGEAFF. Here the CDR3 DNA reads TGTGCCAGCAGCATATCCCAGGGGGCCGGGGAAGCTTTCTTT. V and J are TRBV7-2 and TRBJ1-1; TRBD1 agrees at 8 bases. Germline V gene data show CDR1 as SGHTA and CDR2 as FQGNSA. V dropped 5 bases and J dropped 8; count of bases not matched to a gene: 10. This CDR3 has 14 amino acids.